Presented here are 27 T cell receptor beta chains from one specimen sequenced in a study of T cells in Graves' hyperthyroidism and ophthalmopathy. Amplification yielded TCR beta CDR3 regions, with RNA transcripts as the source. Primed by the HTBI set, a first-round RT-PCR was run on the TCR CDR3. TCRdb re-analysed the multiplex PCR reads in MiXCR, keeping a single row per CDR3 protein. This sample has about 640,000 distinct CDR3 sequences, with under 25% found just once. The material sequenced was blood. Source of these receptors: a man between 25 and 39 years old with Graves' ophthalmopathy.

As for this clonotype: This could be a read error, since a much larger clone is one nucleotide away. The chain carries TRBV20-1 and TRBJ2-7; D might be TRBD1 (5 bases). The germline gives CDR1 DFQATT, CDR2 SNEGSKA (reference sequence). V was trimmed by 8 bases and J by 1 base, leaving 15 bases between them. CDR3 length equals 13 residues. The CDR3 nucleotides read TGCAGTTCTCCCCTCGCAGGGTCCTACGAGCAGTACTTC. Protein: CSSPLAGSYEQYF.

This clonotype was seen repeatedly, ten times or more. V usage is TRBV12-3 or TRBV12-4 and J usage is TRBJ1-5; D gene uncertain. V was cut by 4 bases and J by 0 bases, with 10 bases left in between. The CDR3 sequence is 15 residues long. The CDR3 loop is CASSSWAYSNQPQHF. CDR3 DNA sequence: TGTGCCAGCAGTTCCTGGGCCTATAGCAATCAGCCCCAGCATTTT.

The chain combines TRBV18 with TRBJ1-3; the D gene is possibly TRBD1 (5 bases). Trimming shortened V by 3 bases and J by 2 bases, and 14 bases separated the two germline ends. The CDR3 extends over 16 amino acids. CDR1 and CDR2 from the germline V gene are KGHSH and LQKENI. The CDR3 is CASSPQGGVPGNTIYF. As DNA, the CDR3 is TGTGCCAGCTCACCCCAAGGAGGGGTCCCTGGAAACACCATATATTTT.

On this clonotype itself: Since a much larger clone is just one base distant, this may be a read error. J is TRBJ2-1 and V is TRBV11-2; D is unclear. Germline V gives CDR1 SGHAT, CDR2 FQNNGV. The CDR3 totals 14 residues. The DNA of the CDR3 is TGTGCCAGCAGTTTAAAGAGCTCCTACAATGAGCAGTCCTTC. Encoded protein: CASSLKSSYNEQSF.

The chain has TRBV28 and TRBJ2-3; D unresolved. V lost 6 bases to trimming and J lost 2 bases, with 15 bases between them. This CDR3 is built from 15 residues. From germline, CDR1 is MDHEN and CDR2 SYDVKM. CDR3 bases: TGTGCCAGCAGCCCAACCTTACAATACACAGATACGCAGTATTTT. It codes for CASSPTLQYTDTQYF.

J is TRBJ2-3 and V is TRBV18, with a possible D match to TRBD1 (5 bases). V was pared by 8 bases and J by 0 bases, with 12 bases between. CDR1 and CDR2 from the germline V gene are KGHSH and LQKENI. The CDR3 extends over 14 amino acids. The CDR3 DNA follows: TGTGCCAGCACTCAGGGCCCTAGCACAGATACGCAGTATTTT. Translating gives CASTQGPSTDTQYF.

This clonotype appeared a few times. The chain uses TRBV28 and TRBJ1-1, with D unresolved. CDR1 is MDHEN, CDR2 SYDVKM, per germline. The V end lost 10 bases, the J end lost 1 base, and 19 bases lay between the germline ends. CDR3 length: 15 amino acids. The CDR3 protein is CANGPNGPPNTEAFF. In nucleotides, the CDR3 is TGTGCCAACGGGCCTAACGGGCCGCCGAACACTGAAGCTTTCTTT.

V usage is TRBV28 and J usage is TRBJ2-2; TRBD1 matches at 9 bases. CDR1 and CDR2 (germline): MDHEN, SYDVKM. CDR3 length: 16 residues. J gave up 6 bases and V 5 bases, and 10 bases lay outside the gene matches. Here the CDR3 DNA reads TGTGCCAGCAGTAACGACAGGGGGGTCGTCTCCGGGGAGCTGTTTTTT. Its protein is CASSNDRGVVSGELFF.

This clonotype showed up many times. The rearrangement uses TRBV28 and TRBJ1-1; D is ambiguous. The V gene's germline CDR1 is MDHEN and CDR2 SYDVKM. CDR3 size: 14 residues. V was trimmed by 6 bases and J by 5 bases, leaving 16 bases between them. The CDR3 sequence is CASSRLLSRTEAFF. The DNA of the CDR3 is TGTGCCAGCAGCCGCTTGTTATCCCGGACTGAAGCTTTCTTT.

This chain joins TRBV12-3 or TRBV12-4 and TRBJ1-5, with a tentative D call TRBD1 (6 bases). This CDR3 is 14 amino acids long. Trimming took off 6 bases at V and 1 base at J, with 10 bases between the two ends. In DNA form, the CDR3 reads TGTGCCAGCAGGGGGGACATCAGCAATCAGCCCCAGCATTTT. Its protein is CASRGDISNQPQHF.

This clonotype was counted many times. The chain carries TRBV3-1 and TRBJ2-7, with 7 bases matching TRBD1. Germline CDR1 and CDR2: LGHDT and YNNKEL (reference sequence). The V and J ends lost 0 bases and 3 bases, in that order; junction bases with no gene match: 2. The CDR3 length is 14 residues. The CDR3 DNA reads TGTGCCAGCAGCCAAGATAGGGGGCGCTACGAGCAGTACTTC. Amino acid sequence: CASSQDRGRYEQYF.

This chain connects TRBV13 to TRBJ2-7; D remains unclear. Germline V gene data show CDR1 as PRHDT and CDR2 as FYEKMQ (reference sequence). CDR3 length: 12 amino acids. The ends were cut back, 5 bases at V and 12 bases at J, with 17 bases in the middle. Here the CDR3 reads CASSPGSSVRYF. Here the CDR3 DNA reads TGTGCCAGCAGCCCCGGCTCCTCGGTTCGGTACTTC.

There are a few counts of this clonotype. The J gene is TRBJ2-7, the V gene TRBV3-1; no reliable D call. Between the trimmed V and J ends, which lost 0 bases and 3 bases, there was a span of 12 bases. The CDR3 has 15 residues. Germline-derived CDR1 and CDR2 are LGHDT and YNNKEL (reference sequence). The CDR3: CASSQEPGTYYEQYF. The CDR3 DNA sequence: TGTGCCAGCAGCCAAGAGCCAGGAACTTACTACGAGCAGTACTTC.

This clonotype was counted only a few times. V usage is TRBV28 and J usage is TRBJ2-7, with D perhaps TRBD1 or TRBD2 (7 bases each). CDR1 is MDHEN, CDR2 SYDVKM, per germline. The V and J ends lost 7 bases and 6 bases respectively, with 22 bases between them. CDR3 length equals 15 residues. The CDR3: CASNPGGSGRVEQYF. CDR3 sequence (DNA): TGTGCCAGCAACCCAGGGGGTAGCGGGCGCGTCGAGCAGTACTTC. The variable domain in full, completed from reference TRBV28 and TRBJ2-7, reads DVKVTQSSRYLVKRTGEKVFLECVQDMDHENMFWYRQDPGLGLRLIYFSYDVKMKEKGDIPEGYSVSREKKERFSLILESASTNQTSMYLCASNPGGSGRVEQYFGPGTRLTVT.

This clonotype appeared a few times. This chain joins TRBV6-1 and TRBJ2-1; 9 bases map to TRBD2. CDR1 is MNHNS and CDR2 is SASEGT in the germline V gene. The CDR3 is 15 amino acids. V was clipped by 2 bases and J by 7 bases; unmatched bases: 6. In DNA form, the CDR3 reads TGTGCCAGCAGTGAACCGGGACTAGCAAGGAATGAGCAGTTCTTC. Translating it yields CASSEPGLARNEQFF.

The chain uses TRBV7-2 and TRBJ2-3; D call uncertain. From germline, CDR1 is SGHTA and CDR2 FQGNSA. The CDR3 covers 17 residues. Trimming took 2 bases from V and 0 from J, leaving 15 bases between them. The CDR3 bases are TGTGCCAGCAGCTTAAGATCCGGGCTAACTAGCACAGATACGCAGTATTTT. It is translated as CASSLRSGLTSTDTQYF.

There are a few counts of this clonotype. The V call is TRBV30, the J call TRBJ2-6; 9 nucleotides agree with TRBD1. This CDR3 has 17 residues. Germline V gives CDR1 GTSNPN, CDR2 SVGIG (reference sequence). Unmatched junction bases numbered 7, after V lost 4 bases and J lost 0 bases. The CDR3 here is CAWKRGQGNSGANVLTF. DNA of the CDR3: TGTGCCTGGAAACGCGGACAGGGGAACTCTGGGGCCAACGTCCTGACTTTC.

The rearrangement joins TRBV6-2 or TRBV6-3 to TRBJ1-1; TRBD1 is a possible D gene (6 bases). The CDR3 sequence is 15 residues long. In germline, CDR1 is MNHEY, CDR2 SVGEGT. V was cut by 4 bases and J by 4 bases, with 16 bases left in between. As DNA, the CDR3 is TGTGCCAGCAGTTTAACAGGGAGTCGCGGCACTGAAGCTTTCTTT. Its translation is CASSLTGSRGTEAFF.

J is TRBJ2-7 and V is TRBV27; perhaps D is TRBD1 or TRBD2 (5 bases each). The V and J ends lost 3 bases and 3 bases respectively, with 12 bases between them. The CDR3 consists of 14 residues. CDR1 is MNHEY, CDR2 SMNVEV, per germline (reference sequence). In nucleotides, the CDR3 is TGTGCCAGCAGTTTGAGGGGCGCAAGCTACGAGCAGTACTTC. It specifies CASSLRGASYEQYF.

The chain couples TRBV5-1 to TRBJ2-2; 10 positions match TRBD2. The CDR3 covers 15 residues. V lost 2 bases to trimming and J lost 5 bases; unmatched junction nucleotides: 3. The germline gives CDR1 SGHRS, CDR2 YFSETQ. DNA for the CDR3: TGCGCCAGCAGCTTAAGCGGGAGGGTGACCGGGGAGCTGTTTTTT. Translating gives CASSLSGRVTGELFF.

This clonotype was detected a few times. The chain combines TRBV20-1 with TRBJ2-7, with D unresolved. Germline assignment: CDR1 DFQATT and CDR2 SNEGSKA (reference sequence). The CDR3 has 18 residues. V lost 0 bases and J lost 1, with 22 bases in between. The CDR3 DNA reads TGCAGTGCTAGAGATCTACAGTTTGGCACCCGAGAATCCTACGAGCAGTACTTC. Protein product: CSARDLQFGTRESYEQYF.

The DNA for the CDR3 is TGTGCCAGCAGTCTCGGACCCAAGGGGAACACTGAAGCTTTCTTT. Protein: CASSLGPKGNTEAFF. This chain joins TRBV28 and TRBJ1-1; D is unclear. Germline V gene lookup returns CDR1 MDHEN and CDR2 SYDVKM. V was cut by 5 bases and J by 1 base, with 14 bases left in between. This CDR3 contains 15 residues.

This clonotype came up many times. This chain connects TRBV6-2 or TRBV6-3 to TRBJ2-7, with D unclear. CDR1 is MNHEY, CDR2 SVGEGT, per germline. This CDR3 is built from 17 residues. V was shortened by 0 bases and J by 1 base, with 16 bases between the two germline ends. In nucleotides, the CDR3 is TGTGCCAGCAGTTACTCGCCCGGTGAGGCACCGTCCTACGAGCAGTACTTC. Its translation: CASSYSPGEAPSYEQYF.

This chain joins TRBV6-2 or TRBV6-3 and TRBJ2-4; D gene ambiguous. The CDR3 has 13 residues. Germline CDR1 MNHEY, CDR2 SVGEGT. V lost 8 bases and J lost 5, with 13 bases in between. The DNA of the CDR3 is TGTGCCAGCGTTGCCCTGACCGAAAACATTCAGTACTTC. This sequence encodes CASVALTENIQYF.

The CDR3: CASWHGFQETQYF. DNA for the CDR3: TGTGCCAGCTGGCATGGCTTTCAAGAGACCCAGTACTTC. The rearrangement joins TRBV6-1 to TRBJ2-5; no clear D. Looked up from germline, CDR1 is MNHNS and CDR2 is SASEGT. The CDR3 length is 13 residues. Trimming stripped 8 bases from V and 2 bases from J, with 12 bases between.

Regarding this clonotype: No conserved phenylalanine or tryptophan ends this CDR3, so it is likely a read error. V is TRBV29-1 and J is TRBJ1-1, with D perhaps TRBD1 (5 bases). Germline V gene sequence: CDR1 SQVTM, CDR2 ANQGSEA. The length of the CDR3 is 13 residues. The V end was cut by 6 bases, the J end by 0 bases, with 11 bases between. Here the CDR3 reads CSVLGTVNTEAFL. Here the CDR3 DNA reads TGCAGCGTGTTAGGGACGGTGAACACTGAAGCTTTCCTT.

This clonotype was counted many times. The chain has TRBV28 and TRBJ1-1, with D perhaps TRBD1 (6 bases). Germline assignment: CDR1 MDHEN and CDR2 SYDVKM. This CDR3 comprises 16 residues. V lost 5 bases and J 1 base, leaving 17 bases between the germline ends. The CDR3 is CASSIGGGGGNTEAFF. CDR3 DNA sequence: TGTGCCAGCAGTATTGGGGGGGGAGGGGGGAACACTGAAGCTTTCTTT.